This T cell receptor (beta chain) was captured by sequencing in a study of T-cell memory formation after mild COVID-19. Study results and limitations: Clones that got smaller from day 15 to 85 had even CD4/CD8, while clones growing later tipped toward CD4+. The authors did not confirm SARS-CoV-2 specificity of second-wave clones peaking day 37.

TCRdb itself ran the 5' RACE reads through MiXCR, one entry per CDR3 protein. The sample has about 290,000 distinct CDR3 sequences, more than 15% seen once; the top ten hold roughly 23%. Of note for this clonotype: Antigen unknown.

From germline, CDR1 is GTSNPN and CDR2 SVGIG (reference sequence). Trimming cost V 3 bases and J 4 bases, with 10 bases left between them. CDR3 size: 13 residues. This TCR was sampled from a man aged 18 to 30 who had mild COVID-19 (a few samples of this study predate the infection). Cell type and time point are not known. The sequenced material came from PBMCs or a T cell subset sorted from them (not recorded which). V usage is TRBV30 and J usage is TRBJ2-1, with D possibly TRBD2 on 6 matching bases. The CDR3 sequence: CAWSGSGYNEQFF. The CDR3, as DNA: TGTGCCTGGAGCGGTAGCGGTTACAATGAGCAGTTCTTC. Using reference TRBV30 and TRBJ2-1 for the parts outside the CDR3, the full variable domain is SQTIHQWPATLVQPVGSPLSLECTVEGTSNPNLYWYRQAAGRGLQLLFYSVGIGQISSEVPQNLSASRPQDRQFILSSKKLLLSDSGFYLCAWSGSGYNEQFFGPGTRLTVL.